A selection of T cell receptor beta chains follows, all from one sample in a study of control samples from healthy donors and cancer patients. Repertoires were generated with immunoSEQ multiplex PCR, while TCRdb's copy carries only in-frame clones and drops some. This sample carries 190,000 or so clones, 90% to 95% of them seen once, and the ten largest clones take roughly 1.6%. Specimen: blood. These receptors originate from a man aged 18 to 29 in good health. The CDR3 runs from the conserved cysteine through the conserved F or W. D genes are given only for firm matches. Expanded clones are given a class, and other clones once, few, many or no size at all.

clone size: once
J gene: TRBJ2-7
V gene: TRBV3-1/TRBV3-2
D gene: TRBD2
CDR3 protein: CASSLFSGATSYEQYF
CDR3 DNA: TGTGCCAGCAGCCTCTTTAGCGGGGCAACCTCCTACGAGCAGTACTTC

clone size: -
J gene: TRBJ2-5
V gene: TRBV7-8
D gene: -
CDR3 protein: CASSLDLPGTQYF
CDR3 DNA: TGTGCCAGCAGCTTAGACCTTCCGGGGACCCAGTACTTC

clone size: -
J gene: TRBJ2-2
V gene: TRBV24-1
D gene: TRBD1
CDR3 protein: CATSDWTGRGELFF
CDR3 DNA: TGTGCCACCAGTGATTGGACAGGGCGCGGGGAGCTGTTTTTT

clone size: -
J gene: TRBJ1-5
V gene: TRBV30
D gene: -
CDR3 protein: CAWSTDPSNQPQHF
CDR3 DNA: TGTGCCTGGAGTACCGACCCGAGCAATCAGCCCCAGCATTTT

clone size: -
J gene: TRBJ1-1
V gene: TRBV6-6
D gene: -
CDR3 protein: CASSPPTEQGTGTEAFF
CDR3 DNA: TGTGCCAGCAGTCCGCCGACGGAACAGGGAACGGGCACTGAAGCTTTCTTT

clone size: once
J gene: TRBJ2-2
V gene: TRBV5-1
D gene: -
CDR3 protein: CASSLTRPNTGELFF
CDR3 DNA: TGCGCCAGCAGCTTGACTCGCCCGAACACCGGGGAGCTGTTTTTT

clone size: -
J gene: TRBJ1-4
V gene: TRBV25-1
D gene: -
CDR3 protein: CASRDTRTVNEKLFF
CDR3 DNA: TGTGCCAGCAGGGACACAAGGACCGTGAATGAAAAACTGTTTTTT

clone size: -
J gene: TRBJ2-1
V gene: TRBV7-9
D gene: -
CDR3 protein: CASSPTDRTPFYNEQFF
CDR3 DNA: TGTGCCAGCAGCCCAACAGACAGGACCCCTTTCTACAATGAGCAGTTCTTC

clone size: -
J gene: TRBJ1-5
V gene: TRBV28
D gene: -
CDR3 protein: CASKKSYSNQPQHF
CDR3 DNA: TGTGCCAGCAAGAAGTCCTATAGCAATCAGCCCCAGCATTTT

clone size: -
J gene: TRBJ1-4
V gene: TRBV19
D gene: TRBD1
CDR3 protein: CAAGQGAEKLFF
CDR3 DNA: TGTGCCGCGGGACAGGGTGCGGAAAAACTGTTTTTT

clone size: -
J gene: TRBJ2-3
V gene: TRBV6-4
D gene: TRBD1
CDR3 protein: CASSGQATDTQYF
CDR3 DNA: TGTGCCAGCAGCGGACAGGCCACAGATACGCAGTATTTT

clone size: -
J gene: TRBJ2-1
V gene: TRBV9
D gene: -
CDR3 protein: CASSPRGGVNEQFF
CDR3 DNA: TGTGCCAGCAGCCCCAGGGGAGGGGTCAATGAGCAGTTCTTC

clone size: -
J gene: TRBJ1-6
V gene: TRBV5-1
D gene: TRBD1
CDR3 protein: CASSLGDRVGYNSPLHF
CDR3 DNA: TGCGCCAGCAGCTTGGGGGACAGGGTTGGTTATAATTCACCCCTCCACTTT

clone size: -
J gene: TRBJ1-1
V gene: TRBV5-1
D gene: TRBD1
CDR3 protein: CASSSQGAPNTEAFF
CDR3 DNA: TGCGCCAGCAGCTCCCAGGGGGCGCCGAACACTGAAGCTTTCTTT

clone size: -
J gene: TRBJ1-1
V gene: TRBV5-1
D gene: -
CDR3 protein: CASSSGRPEAFF
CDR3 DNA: TGCGCCAGCAGCTCGGGACGGCCTGAAGCTTTCTTT

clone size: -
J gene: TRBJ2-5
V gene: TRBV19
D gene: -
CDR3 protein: CASSIGRGTHMGRETQYF
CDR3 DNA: TGTGCCAGTAGTATTGGACGGGGGACACACATGGGACGGGAGACCCAGTACTTC

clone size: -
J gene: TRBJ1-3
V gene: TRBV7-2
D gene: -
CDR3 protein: CASRDTAGNTIYF
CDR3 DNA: TGTGCCAGCAGAGACACCGCTGGAAACACCATATATTTT

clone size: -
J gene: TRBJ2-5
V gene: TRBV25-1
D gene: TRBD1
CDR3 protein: CASSEKAGGDGETQYF
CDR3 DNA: TGTGCCAGCAGTGAAAAGGCAGGGGGCGATGGGGAGACCCAGTACTTC

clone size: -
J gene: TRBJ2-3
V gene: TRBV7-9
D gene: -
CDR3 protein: CASTLLGGAADTQYF
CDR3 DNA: TGTGCCAGCACCCTTTTGGGGGGGGCGGCAGATACGCAGTATTTT

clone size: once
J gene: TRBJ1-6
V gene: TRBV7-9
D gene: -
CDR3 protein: CASSLSRGGQYNSPLHF
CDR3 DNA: TGTGCCAGCAGCTTAAGCCGGGGGGGACAATATAATTCACCCCTCCACTTT

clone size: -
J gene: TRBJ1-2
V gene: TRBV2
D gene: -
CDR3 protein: CASSEEEDYGYTF
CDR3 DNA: TGTGCCAGCAGTGAGGAGGAGGACTATGGCTACACCTTC

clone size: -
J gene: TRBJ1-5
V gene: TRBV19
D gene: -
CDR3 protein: CASSITRDSNQPQHF
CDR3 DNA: TGTGCCAGTAGTATAACCAGGGACAGCAATCAGCCCCAGCATTTT

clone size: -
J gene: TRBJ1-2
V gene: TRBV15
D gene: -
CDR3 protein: CATSRSWTAYGYTF
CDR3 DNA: TGTGCCACCAGCAGATCGTGGACAGCCTATGGCTACACCTTC

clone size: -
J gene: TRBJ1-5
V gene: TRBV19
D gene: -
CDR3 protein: CASNRGSAINQPQHF
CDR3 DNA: TGTGCCAGCAATAGGGGGTCAGCAATTAATCAGCCCCAGCATTTT

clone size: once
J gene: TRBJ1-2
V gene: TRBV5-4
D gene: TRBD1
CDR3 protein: CASSSGRGPRDYGYTF
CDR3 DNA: TGTGCCAGCAGCTCGGGCAGGGGGCCGAGGGACTATGGCTACACCTTC

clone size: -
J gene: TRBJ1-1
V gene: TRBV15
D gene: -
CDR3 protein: CATSRDSVRQEAFF
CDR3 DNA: TGTGCCACCAGCAGAGATTCGGTGCGGCAGGAGGCTTTCTTT

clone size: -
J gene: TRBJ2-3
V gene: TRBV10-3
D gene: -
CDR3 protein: CAISESWGTDTQYF
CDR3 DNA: TGTGCCATCAGTGAGTCGTGGGGAACAGATACGCAGTATTTT

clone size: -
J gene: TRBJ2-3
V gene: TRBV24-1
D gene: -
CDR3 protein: CATGGRGARDTQYF
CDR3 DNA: TGTGCCACCGGGGGCAGGGGGGCGCGAGATACGCAGTATTTT

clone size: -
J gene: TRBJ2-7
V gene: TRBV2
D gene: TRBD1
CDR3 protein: CASRQYRTGGPYEQYF
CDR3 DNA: TGTGCCAGCAGACAATACCGGACAGGGGGGCCCTACGAGCAGTACTTC

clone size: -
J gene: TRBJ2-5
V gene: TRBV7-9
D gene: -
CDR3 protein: CASRLTGPAAETQYF
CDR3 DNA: TGTGCCAGCAGATTAACCGGGCCGGCGGCCGAGACCCAGTACTTC

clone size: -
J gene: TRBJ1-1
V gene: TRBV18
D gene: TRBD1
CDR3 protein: CASSPTGSNTEAFF
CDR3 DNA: TGTGCCAGCTCACCGACAGGGTCTAACACTGAAGCTTTCTTT

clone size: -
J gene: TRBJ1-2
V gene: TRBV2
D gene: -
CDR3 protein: CANTLHGEEYGYTF
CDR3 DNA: TGTGCCAATACCCTCCACGGGGAAGAATATGGCTACACCTTC

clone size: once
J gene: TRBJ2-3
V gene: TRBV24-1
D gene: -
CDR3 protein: CATSDSGTRGRVAQYF
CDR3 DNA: TGTGCCACCAGTGACTCCGGGACACGAGGCCGCGTGGCGCAGTATTTT

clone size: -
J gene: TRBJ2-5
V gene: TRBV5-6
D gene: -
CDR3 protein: CASSRIGDGAQETQYF
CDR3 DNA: TGTGCCAGCAGCCGGATAGGTGACGGTGCCCAAGAGACCCAGTACTTC

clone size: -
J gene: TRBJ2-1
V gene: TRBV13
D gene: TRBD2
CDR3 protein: CASSLGTSGGAFYNEQFF
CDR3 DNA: TGTGCCAGCAGCTTAGGGACTAGCGGGGGGGCCTTCTACAATGAGCAGTTCTTC

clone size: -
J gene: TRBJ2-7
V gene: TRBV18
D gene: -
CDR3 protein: CASSPGQNSEQYF
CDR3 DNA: TGTGCCAGCTCACCAGGACAAAACTCAGAGCAGTACTTC

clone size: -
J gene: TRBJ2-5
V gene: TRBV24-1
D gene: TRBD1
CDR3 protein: CATSDRGRVETQYF
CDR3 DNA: TGTGCCACCAGTGATAGGGGGCGCGTGGAGACCCAGTACTTC

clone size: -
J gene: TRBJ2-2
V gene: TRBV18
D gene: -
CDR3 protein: CASSPPLGDSSTGELFF
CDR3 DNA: TGTGCCAGCTCACCACCTCTAGGGGACTCGAGCACCGGGGAGCTGTTTTTT

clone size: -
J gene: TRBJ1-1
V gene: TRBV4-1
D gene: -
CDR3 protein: CASSPGEEKNTEAFF
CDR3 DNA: TGCGCCAGCAGCCCGGGGGAGGAAAAGAACACTGAAGCTTTCTTT

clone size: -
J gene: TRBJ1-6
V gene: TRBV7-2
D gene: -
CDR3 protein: CASSLEIISYNSPLHF
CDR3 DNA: TGTGCCAGCAGCTTAGAGATTATCTCCTATAATTCACCCCTCCACTTT

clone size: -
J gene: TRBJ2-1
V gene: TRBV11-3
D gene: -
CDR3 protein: CASSFTPWNEQFF
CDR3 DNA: TGTGCCAGCAGCTTCACCCCTTGGAATGAGCAGTTCTTC

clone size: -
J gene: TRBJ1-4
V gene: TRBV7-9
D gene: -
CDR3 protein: CASSGPRGTNEKLFF
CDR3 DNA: TGTGCCAGCAGTGGGCCTAGGGGGACCAATGAAAAACTGTTTTTT

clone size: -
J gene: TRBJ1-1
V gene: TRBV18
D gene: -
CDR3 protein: CASSRILANTEAFF
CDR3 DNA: TGTGCCAGCTCTCGTATTTTGGCGAACACTGAAGCTTTCTTT

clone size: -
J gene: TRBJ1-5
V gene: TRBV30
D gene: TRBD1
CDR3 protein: CAWSGAGQGDQPQHF
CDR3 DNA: TGTGCCTGGAGTGGGGCCGGACAGGGAGATCAGCCCCAGCATTTT

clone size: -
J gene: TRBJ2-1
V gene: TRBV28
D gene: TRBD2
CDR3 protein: CASSSSGGANEQFF
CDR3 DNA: TGTGCCAGCAGTTCTAGCGGGGGGGCGAATGAGCAGTTCTTC

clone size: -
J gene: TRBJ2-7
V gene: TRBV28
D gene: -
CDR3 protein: CAINAGALSYEQYF
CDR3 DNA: TGTGCCATCAACGCAGGGGCCCTCTCCTACGAGCAGTACTTC

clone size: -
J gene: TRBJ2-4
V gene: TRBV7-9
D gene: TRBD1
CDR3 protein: CASSLGGGGLGKNIQYF
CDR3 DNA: TGTGCCAGCAGCTTAGGAGGGGGCGGCTTGGGCAAAAACATTCAGTACTTC

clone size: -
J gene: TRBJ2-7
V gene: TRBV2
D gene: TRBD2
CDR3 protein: CASNIERGASYEQYF
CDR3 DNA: TGTGCCAGCAATATCGAGCGGGGGGCCTCCTACGAGCAGTACTTC

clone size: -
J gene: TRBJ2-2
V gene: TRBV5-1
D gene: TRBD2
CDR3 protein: CASSLRLAGGSNTGELFF
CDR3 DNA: TGCGCCAGCAGCTTGCGTCTAGCGGGGGGTTCGAACACCGGGGAGCTGTTTTTT